This T cell receptor (beta chain) was profiled in a study of shared clonotypes between healthy human individuals (dated by TCRdb to the early 2020s). At the level of the whole study: A couple of women and a few men aged 18 to 49 years were included in the cohort. To estimate repertoire size and how much clonotype sharing occurs between individuals, the study deeply sequenced the blood TCR repertoires of 4 to 6 healthy adults. To increase sequencing depth and limit assay-specific biases, different laboratories used diverse techniques to prepare libraries and sequence TCR repertoires. Leukapheresis yielded between about 0.9 and 8.9 billion PBMCs per donor. Here is what the overall study found, with its caveats: Pairwise subsampling led to the expectation that sequencing depth would affect the degree of clonotype sharing among donors. Sampling was restricted to blood, and TCR repertoires in tissue are likely to differ from TCR repertoires in blood. The small number of donors limited the genetic and exposure-history diversity represented.

Donors were healthy HIV-negative adults with no recently reported acute infections or vaccinations. Every donor was a Caucasian adult living in Nashville, Tennessee, USA. For unsorted samples, approximately 84 million PBMCs were counted, and genomic DNA was extracted using the QIAamp DNA Blood Mini kit. Blood was obtained by leukapheresis, after which PBMCs were separated by Ficoll-Histopaque density gradient centrifugation and cryopreserved in liquid nitrogen vapor phase. Using the deep immunoSEQ assay, multiplex PCR amplified TCR CDR3 regions from genomic DNA. Genomic DNA extracted from each cell subset was distributed evenly over all wells of several immunoSEQ 96-well plates, and each plate served as one replicate. For unsorted PBMC, each replicate PCR was loaded with about 280 ng genomic DNA, equivalent to 30,000 or so T cell genomes. Unsorted PBMC genomic DNA was sequenced across ten immunoSEQ deep assay plates. Purified libraries were measured with a Qubit 3.0 fluorometer, size-checked on a Bioanalyzer 2100, and measured again with the KAPA Library Quantification kit. Each immunoSEQ 96-well plate was sequenced on its own single-read 150-cycle Illumina NextSeq 550 flow cell. From the authors' description of their analysis: Because the immunoSEQ output included only junctional sequences and no quality scores, the filtering could not be the same as the filtering used for full-length reads. To assign V/J genes and CDR3, sequences were annotated against IMGT germline references using PyIR, a Python wrapper for IgBLAST v1.9. Any read was removed if the V/J assignment was weak (E-value above 1e-6), the CDR3 was missing, or the read contained stop codons, out-of-frame junctions, or ambiguous translated residues. V3J clonotypes were defined by identical inferred V gene, J gene, and CDR3 amino acid sequence. Percentage overlap between repertoires was computed as shared unique clonotypes divided by the size of the smaller repertoire. Three approaches were used to assess repertoire richness: RTK rarefaction, the Chao1 estimator, and Recon v2.1 estimates of unobserved clonotypes. TCRdb carries this immuneACCESS record with in-frame sequences only. Its versions omit some clonotypes, under half of them owing to an unresolved V gene in the studies checked, with the rest unexplained. That table is the source of V, J and clone size, and D and trimming were worked out from the DNA. The sample contains 450,000 to 500,000 clones, roughly 80% of them found a single time. The ten largest clones represent 9.5% to 15% of the sample.

As for this clone: Its recognized antigen is unknown. Per-base qualities were not stored, and no clone one base away is much larger.

From its cysteine to its phenylalanine, the CDR3 spans 14 amino acids. Just the 42-base CDR3 DNA is kept, in frame starting at base 1. At the junction V is shortened by 1 base and J by 6 bases, with 13 bases in between. From the germline V gene, CDR1 is SGHDN and CDR2 is FVKESK. Recombination joined TRBV14 with TRBJ2-7, with the D gene too uncertain to name. This receptor was identified in a woman between 40 and 55 years old in good health. Some clones in this sample may be carry-over from other donors' samples. Sequencing was carried out using PBMCs. The DNA sequence is TGTGCCAGCAGCCAAGCCTCCCAGTTGACCGAGCAGTACTTC. Its protein product is CASSQASQLTEQYF.